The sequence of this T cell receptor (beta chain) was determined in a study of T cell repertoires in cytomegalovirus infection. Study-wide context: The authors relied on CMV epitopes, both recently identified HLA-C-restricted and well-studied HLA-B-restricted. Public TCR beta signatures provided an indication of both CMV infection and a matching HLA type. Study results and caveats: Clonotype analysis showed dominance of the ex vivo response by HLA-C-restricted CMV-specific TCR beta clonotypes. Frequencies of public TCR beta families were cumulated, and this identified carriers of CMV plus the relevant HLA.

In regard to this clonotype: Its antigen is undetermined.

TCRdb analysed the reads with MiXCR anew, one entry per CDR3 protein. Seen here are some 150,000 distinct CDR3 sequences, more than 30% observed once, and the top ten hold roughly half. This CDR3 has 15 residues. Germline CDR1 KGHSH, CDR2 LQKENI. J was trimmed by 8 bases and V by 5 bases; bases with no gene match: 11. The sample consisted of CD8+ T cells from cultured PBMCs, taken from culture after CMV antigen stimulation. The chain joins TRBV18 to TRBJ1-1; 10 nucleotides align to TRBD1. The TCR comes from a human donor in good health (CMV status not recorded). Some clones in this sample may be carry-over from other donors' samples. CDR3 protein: CASSSPGQGRLEAFF. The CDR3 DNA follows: TGTGCCAGCTCATCGCCGGGACAGGGGAGGTTGGAAGCTTTCTTT.